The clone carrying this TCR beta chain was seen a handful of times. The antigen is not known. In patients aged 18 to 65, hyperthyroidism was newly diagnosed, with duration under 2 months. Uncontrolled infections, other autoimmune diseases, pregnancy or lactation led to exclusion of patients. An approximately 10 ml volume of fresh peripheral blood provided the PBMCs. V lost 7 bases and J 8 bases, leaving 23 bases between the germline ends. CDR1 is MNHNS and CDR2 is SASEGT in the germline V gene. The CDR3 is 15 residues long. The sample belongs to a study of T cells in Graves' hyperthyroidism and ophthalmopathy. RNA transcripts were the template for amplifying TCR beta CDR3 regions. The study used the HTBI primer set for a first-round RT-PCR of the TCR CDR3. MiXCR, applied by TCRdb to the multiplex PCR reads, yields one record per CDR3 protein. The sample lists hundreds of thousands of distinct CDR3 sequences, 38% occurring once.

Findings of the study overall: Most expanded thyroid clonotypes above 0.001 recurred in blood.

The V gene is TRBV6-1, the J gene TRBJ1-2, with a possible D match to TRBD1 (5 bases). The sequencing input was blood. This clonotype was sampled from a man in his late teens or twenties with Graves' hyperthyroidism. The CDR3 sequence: CASTRIRDLGWGYTF. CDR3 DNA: TGTGCCAGCACGAGAATCCGGGACCTAGGTTGGGGCTACACCTTC.